Shown below are 20 T cell receptor beta chains from a single sample sequenced in a study of cytomegalovirus exposure and HLA in healthy donors. Vbeta (60) and Jbeta (13) primers were used in the PCR. Profiling relied on immunoSEQ multiplex PCR, and the TCRdb table lists in-frame clones only, not all of them. The sample records some 180,000 clones, over 75% being singletons. Sequenced input: PBMCs. The receptor source for this set is a woman between 25 and 40 years old in good health and CMV-seronegative.

This clone came up a few times. This rearrangement joins TRBV11-2 to TRBJ1-2; D is perhaps TRBD1 (5 bases). V was shortened by 1 base and J by 2 bases, with 8 bases between the two germline ends. Per the germline V gene, CDR1 is SGHAT and CDR2 is FQNNGV. The CDR3 spans 14 residues. CDR3 sequence (DNA): TGTGCCAGCAGCTTAGCTCCAGGGAACTATGGCTACACCTTC. Its protein is CASSLAPGNYGYTF.

This clone occurred once. V is TRBV23-1 and J is TRBJ2-7; tentatively, D is TRBD2 (5 bases). TRBV23-1 is classed as an ORF, of uncertain function. V was pared by 6 bases and J by 3 bases, with 15 bases between. The length of the CDR3 is 14 residues. CDR3 DNA: TGCGCCAGCAGCCGGGAACCCAAAGTCTACGAGCAGTACTTC. This translates into CASSREPKVYEQYF.

The V call is TRBV18, the J call TRBJ2-7, with 7 bases identical to TRBD1. In germline, CDR1 is KGHSH, CDR2 LQKENI. CDR3 length equals 15 residues. J was trimmed by 1 base and V by 6 bases; bases with no gene match: 9. CDR3 region: CASSGDSGGSYEQYF. For the CDR3, the DNA is TGTGCCAGCTCGGGGGACAGCGGAGGTTCCTACGAGCAGTACTTC.

This chain's CDR3 is CASSSSGGTAYGYTF. CDR3 coding DNA: TGCGCCAGCAGCTCCTCGGGGGGGACAGCCTATGGCTACACCTTC. This chain joins TRBV5-1 and TRBJ1-2; TRBD1 matches at 7 bases. Germline V CDR1 and CDR2: SGHRS, YFSETQ. The V and J ends lost 3 bases and 4 bases, in that order; junction bases with no gene match: 9. The CDR3 is made up of 15 amino acids.

This clone was counted only a few times. The chain recombines TRBV5-1 with TRBJ2-7; 9 bases align to TRBD1. V shed 1 base and J 5 bases; nucleotides not matched to a gene: 1. This CDR3 has 13 amino acids. Per germline, CDR1 SGHRS and CDR2 YFSETQ. The CDR3 loop reads CASSLRDRDEQYF. The CDR3 nucleotides read TGCGCCAGCAGCTTGAGGGACAGGGACGAGCAGTACTTC.

V and J are TRBV7-9 and TRBJ1-2; 9 bases agree with TRBD1. The J segment lost 3 bases and the V segment lost 4 bases, leaving 12 bases of the junction unmatched. The CDR3 consists of 17 residues. Germline CDR1 SEHNR, CDR2 FQNEAQ (reference sequence). The CDR3 here is CASSYIVTDRGYYGYTF. The CDR3 bases are TGTGCCAGCAGCTACATCGTAACGGACAGGGGCTACTATGGCTACACCTTC.

This clone has a single count. The chain links TRBV4-1 to TRBJ1-5, with 7 positions matching TRBD1. Germline CDR1 and CDR2: MGHRA and YSYEKL. CDR3 length: 18 residues. Trimming at V came to 1 base and at J to 0 bases, leaving 9 bases not matched to a gene. In DNA form, the CDR3 reads TGCGCCAGCAGCCAAGCCCCAACAGGGGCGGATAGCAATCAGCCCCAGCATTTT. This codes for CASSQAPTGADSNQPQHF.

This chain uses TRBV7-9 with TRBJ2-3; D gene ambiguous. The CDR3 runs to 13 residues. V was cut by 5 bases and J by 6 bases, with 12 bases left in between. Germline loops: CDR1 SEHNR, CDR2 FQNEAQ (reference sequence). The CDR3 spells CASSPDYADTQYF. CDR3 in DNA: TGTGCCAGCAGCCCCGATTATGCGGATACGCAGTATTTT.

This clone was observed a few times. The gene calls are TRBV15 and TRBJ1-5; TRBD1 agrees at 12 bases. The germline V gene has CDR1 LNHNV and CDR2 YYDKDF (reference sequence). V lost 3 bases and J lost 6; bases outside the gene matches: 3. CDR3 size: 15 residues. The CDR3 spells CATSSGTGGGQPQHF. Here the CDR3 DNA reads TGTGCCACCAGCAGCGGGACAGGGGGCGGTCAGCCCCAGCATTTT.

This chain uses TRBV15 with TRBJ1-2; tentative D call: TRBD1 (5 bases). Trimming left V 3 bases short and J 6 bases short, with 23 bases between. The CDR3 is 17 amino acids. Germline CDR1 reads LNHNV; CDR2 reads YYDKDF (reference sequence). CDR3 nucleotides: TGTGCCACCAGCAGCCCTCGGGACTCCACACGAGGAGATGGCTACACCTTC. Its translation is CATSSPRDSTRGDGYTF.

The genes are TRBV5-1 and TRBJ2-6, with 7 nucleotides matching TRBD1. Germline CDR1 reads SGHRS; CDR2 reads YFSETQ. Trimming at V came to 4 bases and at J to 2 bases, leaving 3 bases not matched to a gene. The CDR3 has 15 residues. This chain's CDR3 is CASSPGQAGANVLTF. CDR3 sequence (DNA): TGCGCCAGCAGCCCCGGACAGGCTGGGGCCAACGTCCTGACTTTC.

The V and J genes are TRBV5-6 and TRBJ1-1; D might be TRBD1 (6 bases). The germline V gene has CDR1 SGHDT and CDR2 YYEEEE. Trimming cost V 5 bases and J 4 bases, with 21 bases left between them. CDR3 length: 16 residues. The CDR3 region has the DNA TGTGCCAGCAGTCTTGGTGGGAACAGGGAGGGCACTGAAGCTTTCTTT. Residues: CASSLGGNREGTEAFF.

This clone has just a few counts. The V and J genes are TRBV5-4 and TRBJ2-5, with D perhaps TRBD2 (5 bases). V lost 0 bases, J lost 5 bases, and 11 bases lay in between. The CDR3 totals 14 residues. Germline CDR1 SGHNT, CDR2 YYREEE (reference sequence). The CDR3 reads CASSLAGVGETQYF. The CDR3 DNA follows: TGTGCCAGCAGCTTGGCCGGGGTCGGCGAGACCCAGTACTTC. The complete variable domain, with remaining parts taken from reference TRBV5-4 and TRBJ2-5, reads ETGVTQSPTHLIKTRGQQVTLRCSSQSGHNTVSWYQQALGQGPQFIFQYYREEENGRGNFPPRFSGLQFPNYSSELNVNALELDDSALYLCASSLAGVGETQYFGPGTRLLVL.

This sequence joins TRBV19 and TRBJ1-5; maybe TRBD1 (5 bases). Germline assignment: CDR1 LNHDA and CDR2 SQIVND (reference sequence). The V end lost 4 bases, the J end lost 2 bases, and 9 bases lay between the germline ends. This CDR3 spans 14 amino acids. The DNA for the CDR3 is TGTGCCAGTAGTAGGGGGGTCGGCAATCAGCCCCAGCATTTT. It is translated as CASSRGVGNQPQHF.

The rearrangement links TRBV27 to TRBJ1-3; 7 nucleotides match TRBD1. V was pared by 4 bases and J by 0 bases, with 6 bases of the junction left unmatched. The CDR3 is 16 amino acids. CDR1 and CDR2 (germline): MNHEY, SMNVEV (reference sequence). CDR3 nucleotide sequence: TGTGCCAGCAGTTCAACGGGACAGTTCTCTGGAAACACCATATATTTT. Translation gives CASSSTGQFSGNTIYF.

A single count supports this clone. V and J are TRBV18 and TRBJ2-1; D possibly corresponds to TRBD1 (5 bases). Trimming left V 0 bases short and J 2 bases short, with 8 bases between. CDR3 length: 15 amino acids. CDR1 and CDR2 (germline): KGHSH, LQKENI. The CDR3 nucleotides are TGTGCCAGCTCACCACCCGTAGGGGCCTACAATGAGCAGTTCTTC. Amino acid sequence: CASSPPVGAYNEQFF.

This clone was seen only a few times. This chain uses TRBV4-3 with TRBJ2-2, with 8 bases that match TRBD1. Germline-derived CDR1 and CDR2 are LGHNA and YSLEER. The CDR3 extends over 15 amino acids. Unmatched junction bases numbered 9, after V lost 6 bases and J lost 6 bases. The CDR3 sequence: CASSLTQGAAGELFF. The DNA for the CDR3 is TGCGCCAGCAGTCTTACGCAGGGGGCTGCCGGGGAGCTGTTTTTT.

The chain has TRBV18 and TRBJ2-3, with TRBD2 matching 7 bases. Looked up from germline, CDR1 is KGHSH and CDR2 is LQKENI. V shed 3 bases and J 5 bases; nucleotides not matched to a gene: 14. The CDR3 extends over 17 amino acids. The DNA of the CDR3 is TGTGCCAGCTCACCGCGGGAGAGGGTAGGGATTCTAGATACGCAGTATTTT. Its translation is CASSPRERVGILDTQYF. Full variable domain (outside the CDR3, taken from reference TRBV18 and TRBJ2-3): NAGVMQNPRHLVRRRGQEARLRCSPMKGHSHVYWYRQLPEEGLKFMVYLQKENIIDESGMPKERFSAEFPKEGPSILRIQQVVRGDSAAYFCASSPRERVGILDTQYFGPGTRLTVL.

This chain uses TRBV5-4 with TRBJ1-1, with 9 bases fitting TRBD1. In germline, CDR1 is SGHNT, CDR2 YYREEE (reference sequence). Trimming removed 1 base from V and 0 bases from J; junction bases left unmatched: 4. The CDR3 is made up of 16 amino acids. The CDR3: CASSLPDRGMNTEAFF. The CDR3 bases are TGTGCCAGCAGCTTGCCCGACAGGGGGATGAACACTGAAGCTTTCTTT. Using reference TRBV5-4 and TRBJ1-1 for the parts outside the CDR3, the full variable domain is ETGVTQSPTHLIKTRGQQVTLRCSSQSGHNTVSWYQQALGQGPQFIFQYYREEENGRGNFPPRFSGLQFPNYSSELNVNALELDDSALYLCASSLPDRGMNTEAFFGQGTRLTVV.

The chain couples TRBV19 to TRBJ2-1; 9 bases match TRBD2. The CDR3 consists of 16 residues. Germline V gene sequence: CDR1 LNHDA, CDR2 SQIVND (reference sequence). V gave up 0 bases and J gave up 2 bases; unmatched junction bases: 2. The CDR3: CASSIEAGGTYNEQFF. The CDR3 region has the DNA TGTGCCAGTAGTATAGAGGCGGGGGGGACCTACAATGAGCAGTTCTTC.